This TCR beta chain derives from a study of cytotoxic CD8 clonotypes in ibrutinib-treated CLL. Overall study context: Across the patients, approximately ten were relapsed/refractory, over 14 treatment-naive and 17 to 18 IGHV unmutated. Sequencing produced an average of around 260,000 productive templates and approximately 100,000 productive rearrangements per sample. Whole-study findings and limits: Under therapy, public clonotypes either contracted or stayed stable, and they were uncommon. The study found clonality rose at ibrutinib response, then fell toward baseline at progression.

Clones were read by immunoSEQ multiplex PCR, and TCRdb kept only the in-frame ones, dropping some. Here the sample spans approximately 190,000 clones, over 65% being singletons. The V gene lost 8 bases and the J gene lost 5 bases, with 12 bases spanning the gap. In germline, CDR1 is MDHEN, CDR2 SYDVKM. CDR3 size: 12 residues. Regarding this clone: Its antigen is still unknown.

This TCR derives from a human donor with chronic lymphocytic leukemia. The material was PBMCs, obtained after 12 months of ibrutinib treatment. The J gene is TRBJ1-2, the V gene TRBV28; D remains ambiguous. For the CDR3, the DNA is TGTGCCAGCCGGACCAGACCTTATGGCTACACCTTC. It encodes CASRTRPYGYTF.